The following is a T cell receptor (beta chain) sequence with its context. Its antigen is not known. This sample is part of a study of PD-1 blockade in mismatch repair-deficient tumors. Study-wide results and caveats: All three positive peptides came from frameshift mutations, yielding 140 or so blood TCRs.

The ends were cut back, 1 base at V and 2 bases at J, with 14 bases in the middle. The CDR3 spans 16 residues. The germline V gene has CDR1 SGHDT and CDR2 YYEEEE. Time point denoted: approximately 10-day in vitro stimulation with candidate mutation-associated neoantigen peptide 1. Profiled with immunoSEQ multiplex PCR; TCRdb holds only in-frame clones, not every one. Here the sample spans roughly 9,000 clones, about 90% being singletons. The source was cells cultured in vitro, collected from a patient treated with pembrolizumab. The origin of this receptor is an adult with mismatch repair-deficient cancer. V is TRBV5-6 and J is TRBJ2-3; no definite D call. CDR3 sequence: CASSLWVGTLTDTQYF. The CDR3 bases are TGTGCCAGCAGCTTGTGGGTGGGAACCCTCACAGATACGCAGTATTTT.